This T cell receptor beta chain was sequenced for a study of human T cells and chemical hapten exposure. Study in general: An area of 2 cm by 2 to 2.5 cm on upper inner arm skin received 2% DPC for sensitization. Points from the study as a whole: Each of the donors had alopecia, so their immune responses may not resemble those of healthy people. Large CDR3 similarity clusters arose significantly more often from expanded TCRs than from controls.

The library put unique molecular identifiers onto individual cDNA molecules. Each CDR3 protein gets one entry after TCRdb re-called the RACE reads with MiXCR. This sample yields around 120,000 distinct CDR3 sequences, of which approximately 13% are seen a single time; roughly 3.1% belongs to the top ten. As to this clonotype: What it recognizes is unknown.

Germline V gene sequence: CDR1 SNHLY, CDR2 FYNNEI. V lost 5 bases, J lost 1 base, and 2 bases stayed unmatched. This CDR3 region has 15 residues. Documented time point: pre-sensitization, week 0. Noted treatment: therapeutic diphenylcyclopropenone sensitization with weekly scalp DPC. The V call is TRBV2, the J call TRBJ2-3; the match to TRBD2 covers 11 bases. This TCR derives from a woman between 18 and 30 years old with alopecia areata. Some clones in this sample may be carry-over from other donors' samples. The sample here was whole blood, taken in connection with sensitization to the hapten diphenylcyclopropenone (DPC). Written as DNA, the CDR3 is TGTGCCAGCAGTCCACTAGCGGGGGGCACAGATACGCAGTATTTT. This gives the protein CASSPLAGGTDTQYF.